The rows below give T cell receptor beta chains drawn from one sample of a study of CD8 T cells in ankylosing spondylitis. Each CDR3 protein gets one entry after TCRdb re-called the 5' RACE reads with MiXCR. The sample has 230,000 or so distinct CDR3 sequences; under 20% are singletons. Sequenced material: blood, either unsorted or a sorted T cell fraction (not recorded which). Every receptor here comes from a male donor with ankylosing spondylitis or in good health (not recorded which). Both conserved end residues are part of each CDR3. Fields, in order: V gene, J gene, CDR3 protein.

V: TRBV12-3/TRBV12-4
J: TRBJ2-1
CDR3: CASSLGGRGGYNEQFF

V: TRBV4-1
J: TRBJ2-2
CDR3: CASSQAGLPGELFF

V: TRBV12-3/TRBV12-4
J: TRBJ1-2
CDR3: CASSLQPDSLNYGYTF

V: TRBV7-8
J: TRBJ2-1
CDR3: CASSLMGGGPDEQFF

V: TRBV6-1
J: TRBJ2-7
CDR3: CASSDPIDYEQYF

V: TRBV9
J: TRBJ2-1
CDR3: CASSVASGGAYNEQFF

V: TRBV27
J: TRBJ2-7
CDR3: CASSFASGTEQYF

V: TRBV4-1
J: TRBJ2-3
CDR3: CASSLDNRPDTQYF

V: TRBV6-5
J: TRBJ1-1
CDR3: CASSYSEGSTEAFF

V: TRBV7-2
J: TRBJ2-5
CDR3: CASSPPETGNQETQYF

V: TRBV4-1
J: TRBJ1-6
CDR3: CASRLEGGPPWNSPLHF

V: TRBV7-8
J: TRBJ2-1
CDR3: CASSLAKDRPNEQFF

V: TRBV27
J: TRBJ1-2
CDR3: CASSLTGSYGYTF

V: TRBV29-1
J: TRBJ1-2
CDR3: CSVEGPWGYTF

V: TRBV9
J: TRBJ2-1
CDR3: CASSVGEIGYNEQFF

V: TRBV27
J: TRBJ1-2
CDR3: CASSPRQGTNYGYTF

V: TRBV4-1
J: TRBJ2-7
CDR3: CASSRDDSASYEQYF

V: TRBV7-9
J: TRBJ2-3
CDR3: CASSLVREGMDTQYF

V: TRBV29-1
J: TRBJ2-1
CDR3: CSVEGVIPSRSYNEQFF

V: TRBV29-1
J: TRBJ2-1
CDR3: CSVQGTKLYNEQFF

V: TRBV12-3/TRBV12-4
J: TRBJ2-2
CDR3: CASSLGGDVPYTGELFF

V: TRBV29-1
J: TRBJ2-5
CDR3: CSVKGWRGEETQYF

V: TRBV29-1
J: TRBJ2-3
CDR3: CSAPGTPPDTQYF

V: TRBV4-2
J: TRBJ2-1
CDR3: CASSQYLAESSYNEQFF

V: TRBV10-3
J: TRBJ2-1
CDR3: CAISAPMTSGEYNEQFF

V: TRBV11-2
J: TRBJ1-3
CDR3: CASSSGTGVFGNTIYF

V: TRBV4-2
J: TRBJ2-7
CDR3: CASSQDRGQYF

V: TRBV4-2
J: TRBJ2-7
CDR3: CASSQEKILRGGTYEQYF

V: TRBV12-3/TRBV12-4
J: TRBJ2-1
CDR3: CASSLPEGLAGANEQFF

V: TRBV29-1
J: TRBJ2-7
CDR3: CSVNRDGSYEQYF

V: TRBV15
J: TRBJ2-1
CDR3: CATSIEGGLGLSNEQFF

V: TRBV29-1
J: TRBJ2-7
CDR3: CSVARGLTYEQYF

V: TRBV25-1
J: TRBJ2-5
CDR3: CASTPPGAMGETQYF

V: TRBV5-1
J: TRBJ2-7
CDR3: CASSLGQGNGQYF

V: TRBV3-1
J: TRBJ2-2
CDR3: CASSPGQGWELFF

V: TRBV9
J: TRBJ1-1
CDR3: CASSARQGSTEAFF